A single sample gave rise to the 17 T cell receptor beta chains below, sequenced in a study of lymphopenia after photon versus proton radiotherapy. The table came from immunoSEQ multiplex PCR; TCRdb's copy has only in-frame clones and leaves some out. Seen here are about 12,000 clones, around 89% observed once, and the top ten hold 2.5% to 3.5%. The sequencing used peripheral blood, collected from a patient treated with proton-based radiotherapy. The receptors shown here come from a man in his 60s with pancreatic cancer.

Only a few counts were recorded for this clone. This chain connects TRBV7-2 to TRBJ2-1; the match to TRBD2 covers 7 bases. Trimming removed 5 bases from V and 4 bases from J; junction bases left unmatched: 8. This CDR3 region has 15 residues. The germline gives CDR1 SGHTA, CDR2 FQGNSA. The CDR3 loop is CASSPWEGPYNEQFF. CDR3 in DNA: TGTGCCAGCAGCCCATGGGAGGGCCCGTACAATGAGCAGTTCTTC.

The V call is TRBV27, the J call TRBJ2-4; D remains unclear. Germline V gene sequence: CDR1 MNHEY, CDR2 SMNVEV (reference sequence). The V end lost 5 bases, the J end lost 4 bases, and 9 bases lay between the germline ends. The CDR3 is made up of 13 amino acids. The CDR3 nucleotides read TGTGCCAGCAGTCCGGTGGCAAAAAACATTCAGTACTTC. Residues: CASSPVAKNIQYF.

The chain employs TRBV28 and TRBJ1-5; D unresolved. The CDR3 totals 14 residues. Germline CDR1 and CDR2: MDHEN and SYDVKM. V was pared by 6 bases and J by 4 bases, with 13 bases between. The DNA of the CDR3 is TGTGCCAGCAGGGTTCGGAACGTTAATCAGCCCCAGCATTTT. Its translation: CASRVRNVNQPQHF.

The chain carries TRBV2 and TRBJ1-6, with 10 bases aligning to TRBD1. The CDR3 sequence is 14 residues long. In germline, CDR1 is SNHLY, CDR2 FYNNEI. V trimming: 4 bases; J trimming: 7 bases; junction bases outside the gene matches: 1. CDR3 amino acids: CASSAGQGNSPLHF. CDR3 DNA: TGTGCCAGCAGTGCGGGACAGGGGAATTCACCCCTCCACTTT.

This chain uses TRBV7-9 with TRBJ2-1, with 7 bases identical to TRBD2. The CDR3 has 17 amino acids. Trimming took 1 base from V and 4 from J; bases not matched to a gene: 10. The germline CDR1 and CDR2 sequences are SEHNR and FQNEAQ (reference sequence). The CDR3 nucleotides are TGTGCCAGCAGCTTAGAACTTTCCTGGGAGGGGTACAATGAGCAGTTCTTC. Translating it yields CASSLELSWEGYNEQFF. The full variable domain, rest sourced from reference TRBV7-9 and TRBJ2-1, is DTGVSQNPRHKITKRGQNVTFRCDPISEHNRLYWYRQTLGQGPEFLTYFQNEAQLEKSRLLSDRFSAERPKGSFSTLEIQRTEQGDSAMYLCASSLELSWEGYNEQFFGPGTRLTVL.

This chain uses TRBV5-4 with TRBJ1-1; D possibly corresponds to TRBD1 (6 bases). Germline V lookup: CDR1 SGHNT, CDR2 YYREEE (reference sequence). V shed 6 bases and J shed 5 bases, with 14 bases lying between them. This CDR3 is built from 13 residues. The CDR3 coding sequence is TGTGCCAGCAAGGCAGGGGAATGGACTGAAGCTTTCTTT. It translates to CASKAGEWTEAFF.

The chain carries TRBV30 and TRBJ1-4, with a possible D match to TRBD1 (6 bases). This CDR3 comprises 14 residues. Trimming removed 1 base at V and 6 bases at J, with 12 bases between. CDR1 GTSNPN and CDR2 SVGIG come from the germline V gene (reference sequence). Here the CDR3 DNA reads TGTGCCTGGAGTGGGGGACACACCGATGAAAAACTGTTTTTT. Residues: CAWSGGHTDEKLFF.

This chain links TRBV19 with TRBJ2-2; 9 bases match TRBD1. CDR1 and CDR2 from the germline V gene are LNHDA and SQIVND (reference sequence). The CDR3 has 17 amino acids. The V and J ends lost 6 bases and 0 bases, in that order; junction bases with no gene match: 8. The CDR3 reads CASSQGTGPPNTGELFF. CDR3 sequence (DNA): TGTGCCAGTAGCCAGGGGACAGGGCCCCCGAACACCGGGGAGCTGTTTTTT.

The genes are TRBV5-5 and TRBJ1-1, with 10 bases fitting TRBD1. There are 14 residues in the CDR3. Germline CDR1 SGHKS, CDR2 YYEKEE (reference sequence). V lost 5 bases to trimming and J lost 6 bases; unmatched junction nucleotides: 7. CDR3 nucleotide sequence: TGTGCCAGCAGTTTTGGGACAGGGGCCCCTGAAGCTTTCTTT. Its translation: CASSFGTGAPEAFF.

The gene calls are TRBV5-4 and TRBJ2-5, with 7 bases identical to TRBD1. Germline-derived CDR1 and CDR2 are SGHNT and YYREEE (reference sequence). V was clipped by 9 bases and J by 0 bases; unmatched bases: 8. CDR3 length: 14 residues. Here the CDR3 reads CATNVRGYQETQYF. The CDR3 nucleotides read TGTGCCACCAACGTCAGGGGGTACCAAGAGACCCAGTACTTC. Supplemented by reference TRBV5-4 and TRBJ2-5, the full variable domain reads ETGVTQSPTHLIKTRGQQVTLRCSSQSGHNTVSWYQQALGQGPQFIFQYYREEENGRGNFPPRFSGLQFPNYSSELNVNALELDDSALYLCATNVRGYQETQYFGPGTRLLVL.

The chain carries TRBV9 and TRBJ1-2, with TRBD1 identical over 7 bases. J gave up 6 bases and V 2 bases, and 25 bases lay outside the gene matches. The CDR3 runs to 20 residues. CDR1 and CDR2 (germline): SGDLS, YYNGEE. The CDR3 spells CASSVWVDRPIGVGSHGYTF. As DNA, the CDR3 is TGTGCCAGCAGCGTTTGGGTGGACAGGCCGATTGGCGTGGGATCTCATGGCTACACCTTC.

V is TRBV2 and J is TRBJ2-5; D remains unclear. The length of the CDR3 is 15 residues. V lost 6 bases, J lost 0 bases, and 14 bases lay in between. CDR1 is SNHLY, CDR2 FYNNEI, per germline. The CDR3 DNA is TGTGCCAGCAGCCCGTTAAAAGACTACCAAGAGACCCAGTACTTC. This sequence encodes CASSPLKDYQETQYF.

The rearrangement joins TRBV6-6 to TRBJ1-5, with D perhaps matching TRBD1 (5 bases). V shed 7 bases and J shed 5 bases, with 18 bases lying between them. CDR1 is MNHNY, CDR2 SVGAGI, per germline (reference sequence). This CDR3 is 15 amino acids long. Here the CDR3 DNA reads TGTGCCAGCACCGTGAGGTTAGGGGCCGATCAGCCCCAGCATTTT. Protein sequence: CASTVRLGADQPQHF.

V gene TRBV5-1 combines with J gene TRBJ2-3; no clear D gene. V lost 1 base and J lost 1, with 4 bases in between. The CDR3 contains 13 residues. Germline values: CDR1 SGHRS, CDR2 YFSETQ. CDR3 sequence (DNA): TGCGCCAGCAGCTTGCGCGGCACAGATACGCAGTATTTT. Protein: CASSLRGTDTQYF. Variable domain in full (rest from reference TRBV5-1 and TRBJ2-3): KAGVTQTPRYLIKTRGQQVTLSCSPISGHRSVSWYQQTPGQGLQFLFEYFSETQRNKGNFPGRFSGRQFSNSRSEMNVSTLELGDSALYLCASSLRGTDTQYFGPGTRLTVL.

This chain links TRBV27 with TRBJ2-2; 12 nucleotides align to TRBD2. The CDR3 consists of 14 residues. The trim removed 7 bases at V and 6 bases at J, leaving 3 bases unmatched. Looked up from germline, CDR1 is MNHEY and CDR2 is SMNVEV (reference sequence). The CDR3 loop is CASTTSGRAGELFF. CDR3 bases: TGTGCCAGCACGACTAGCGGGAGAGCCGGGGAGCTGTTTTTT.

This rearrangement joins TRBV4-1 to TRBJ2-1; TRBD2 aligns across 8 bases. There are 17 residues in the CDR3. V lost 3 bases, J lost 5 bases, and 12 bases stayed unmatched. Germline V gives CDR1 MGHRA, CDR2 YSYEKL. CDR3 in amino acids: CASSQGTGGLAHNEQFF. The CDR3 DNA follows: TGCGCCAGCAGCCAGGGTACGGGCGGACTAGCCCACAATGAGCAGTTCTTC.

The chain has TRBV7-6 and TRBJ2-2; no definite D call. V lost 5 bases and J lost 7, with 8 bases in between. Germline V gene lookup returns CDR1 SGHVS and CDR2 FNYEAQ. The CDR3 loop spans 12 amino acids. The chain's CDR3 is CASSRENGELFF. CDR3 coding DNA: TGTGCCAGCAGCCGTGAGAACGGGGAGCTGTTTTTT.